The clone carrying this TCR beta chain was seen a handful of times. Its antigen is undetermined. These data originate in a study of T cell repertoires in cytomegalovirus infection. Whole-study results and caveats: Cumulative public TCR beta family frequency identified CMV carriers with the relevant HLA.

CDR1 SGHDT and CDR2 YYEEEE come from the germline V gene. The CDR3 has 12 amino acids. Trimming pared 3 bases from V and 3 bases from J, leaving 4 bases between. MiXCR, run by TCRdb on the reads, gives a single entry per CDR3 protein. The sample yields 150,000 to 200,000 distinct CDR3 sequences, 17% seen once. The source of this sequence is a human donor in good health (CMV status not recorded). Some clones in this sample may be carry-over from other donors' samples. The chain recombines TRBV5-6 with TRBJ1-5; no reliable D call. The source material was CD8+ T cells from PBMCs. This CDR3 is CASSSHNQPQHF. In nucleotides, the CDR3 is TGTGCCAGCAGCTCCCACAATCAGCCCCAGCATTTT.